This TCR beta chain was retrieved from a study of CD8+ T cells in alopecia areata. Notes on the study in general: Scalp sample data also include resident alphabeta T cells from normal skin. Higher clonality was seen in lesional scalp than in normal scalp, especially in alopecia totalis/universalis. TCRs were shared less clearly across patients than in mice, possibly for HLA-related reasons.

V dropped 7 bases and J dropped 4; count of bases not matched to a gene: 6. CDR1 is LNHDA, CDR2 SQIVND, per germline (reference sequence). The CDR3 is made up of 13 amino acids. Sorted out of PBMCs were CD4+ T cells and CD8+ T cells. In each case, RNA was isolated and then reverse transcribed into cDNA as the sequencing template. Profiled with immunoSEQ multiplex PCR; TCRdb holds only in-frame clones, not every one. This table has under 250,000 clones, around three fifths appearing once. This clone was detected a few times. Its antigen remains unidentified. The chain is built from TRBV19 and TRBJ1-2, with 7 bases fitting TRBD1. The sequencing input was CD8+ T cells sorted from blood. The source is a human donor in good health. In DNA, the CDR3 is TGTGCCAGTAACTTTGGGGACAGCTATGGCTACACCTTC. Its protein product is CASNFGDSYGYTF.